This TCR beta chain stems from a study of blood T cell repertoires in COVID-19 (dated by TCRdb to 2019 to 2021). Looking at the study overall: Samples covering the acute and convalescent phases of COVID-19 were provided by collaborators in the United States, Italy and Spain. The prospective study material was composed of cDNA or gDNA derived from T cells, B-cell-depleted T cells, or PBMCs. Subjects who had been exposed to COVID-19, were actively infected with it, or had recovered from it provided the deeply sampled blood TCRbeta repertoires that made up the dataset. The repertoires were released in a freely available public database meant as a resource for research on the immune response to SARS-CoV-2. The samples were drawn from the first 160 participants of the ongoing ImmuneRACE study and from roughly 1,300 subjects provided by 6 global collaborators. The sample metadata nearly always contained a de-identified subject ID, COVID-19 status, age in years and sex. Where HLA class I and class II types were available, the types were taken from metadata supplied by the sample provider, not from assay-based typing.

The immunoSEQ Assay, a bias-controlled multiplex PCR, was used to amplify TCRbeta CDR3 regions from genomic DNA. The authors processed their data as follows. The number of nucleated cells in each sample was estimated from the amplification of reference gene primers within the assay. Sequence reads were collapsed and filtered to measure the absolute abundance of every unique TCRbeta CDR3 rearrangement. For each sample, productive Simpson clonality was calculated as the square root of Simpson's diversity index over productive rearrangements. TCRdb's version of the immuneACCESS table is confined to in-frame rearrangements and falls short of the full clone set. An unresolved V gene accounts for under half of the shortfall where checked; the remainder is of unknown origin. Clonal size and the V and J genes are those of that table, whereas D and trimming came from the DNA. In this sample the table shows roughly 100,000 clones, roughly nine tenths of which occur a single time. The ten largest clones represent approximately 30% of the sample.

A remark on this clone: Its target antigen remains unknown. No much larger clonotype is one base removed from it; base qualities were not supplied.

Each collaborating institution followed its own protocols to collect whole blood in K2EDTA tubes. For TCRbeta analysis, collaborator samples were shipped as frozen whole blood, as isolated PBMCs, or as DNA extracted from either sample type. The investigation overall reported the following: The amount of clinical and demographic metadata varied by source and participant and was provided uncurated.

The CDR3 covers 16 residues, taking in both the cysteine and the phenylalanine. The retained sequence is limited to the CDR3, 48 bases, with the frame set at the first base. Trimming costs V 3 bases and J 4 bases, and their ends lie 15 bases apart. CDR1 is given as MDHEN and CDR2 as SYDVKM, both from the germline V gene. The sequence was obtained from a woman of 80 years or more with acute or convalescent COVID-19. Recombination connected TRBV28 to TRBJ2-2; the D gene is possibly TRBD1, with 6 bases matching. The sample was peripheral blood. The sequence in DNA is TGTGCCAGCAGTTTCGGTGGACAGCCGGCCACCGGGGAGCTGTTTTTT. Protein translation: CASSFGGQPATGELFF.